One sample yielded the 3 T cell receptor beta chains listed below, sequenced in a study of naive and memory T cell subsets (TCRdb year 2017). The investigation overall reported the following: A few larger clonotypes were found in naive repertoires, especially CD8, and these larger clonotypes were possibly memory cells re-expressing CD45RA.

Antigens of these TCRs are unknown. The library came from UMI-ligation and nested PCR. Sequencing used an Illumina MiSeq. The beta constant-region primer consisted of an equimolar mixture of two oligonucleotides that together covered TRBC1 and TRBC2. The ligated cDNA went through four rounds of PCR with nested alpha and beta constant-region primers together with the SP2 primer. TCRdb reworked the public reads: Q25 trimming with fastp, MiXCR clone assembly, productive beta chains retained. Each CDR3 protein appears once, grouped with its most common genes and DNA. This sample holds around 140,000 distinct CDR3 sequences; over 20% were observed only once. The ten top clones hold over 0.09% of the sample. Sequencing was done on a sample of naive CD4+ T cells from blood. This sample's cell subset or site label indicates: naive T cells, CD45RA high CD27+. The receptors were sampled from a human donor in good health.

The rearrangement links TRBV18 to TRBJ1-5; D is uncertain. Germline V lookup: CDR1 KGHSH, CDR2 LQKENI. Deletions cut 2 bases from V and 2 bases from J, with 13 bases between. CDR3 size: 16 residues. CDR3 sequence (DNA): TGTGCCAGCTCACCAAGTTCGGCTCTGGGCAATCAGCCCCAGCATTTT. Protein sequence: CASSPSSALGNQPQHF. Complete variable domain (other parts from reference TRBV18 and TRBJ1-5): NAGVMQNPRHLVRRRGQEARLRCSPMKGHSHVYWYRQLPEEGLKFMVYLQKENIIDESGMPKERFSAEFPKEGPSILRIQQVVRGDSAAYFCASSPSSALGNQPQHFGDGTRLSIL.

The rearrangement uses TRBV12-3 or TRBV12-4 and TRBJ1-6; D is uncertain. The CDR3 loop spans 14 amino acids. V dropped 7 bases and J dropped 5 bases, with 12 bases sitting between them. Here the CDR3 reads CASTGPRDNSPLHF. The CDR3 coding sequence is TGTGCCAGCACTGGACCGAGGGATAATTCACCCCTCCACTTT.

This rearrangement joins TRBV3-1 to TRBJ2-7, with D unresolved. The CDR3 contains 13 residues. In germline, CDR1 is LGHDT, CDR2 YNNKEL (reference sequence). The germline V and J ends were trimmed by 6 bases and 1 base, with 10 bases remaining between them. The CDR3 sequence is CASRLMGSYEQYF. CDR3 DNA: TGTGCCAGCAGACTAATGGGGTCCTACGAGCAGTACTTC.